This TCR beta chain was obtained from a study of Graves' ophthalmopathy and Graves' hyperthyroidism. In the study overall: The study drew peripheral blood at initial diagnosis, before any treatment. Study-level results: Thyroid clonotypes that were expanded above 0.001 frequency mostly also appeared in blood.

Germline V gives CDR1 MNHEY, CDR2 SVGAGI. Trimming removed 8 bases from V and 3 bases from J, with 13 bases in between. The CDR3 totals 13 residues. This clonotype has a count of ten or more. Its antigen is undetermined. The study amplified TCR beta CDR3 regions using RNA transcripts. HTBI primers primed a first-round RT-PCR, and a second-round multiplex PCR followed. TCRdb re-called the multiplex PCR reads through MiXCR, storing one row per CDR3 protein. The data show approximately 460,000 distinct CDR3 sequences, around 15% seen once. The origin of this receptor is a woman aged 25 to 39 with Graves' ophthalmopathy. This sequence joins TRBV6-5 and TRBJ1-2; D unclear. Sequencing was carried out using blood. This CDR3 reads CASLKRGYYGYTF. DNA of the CDR3: TGTGCCAGCCTTAAACGGGGATACTATGGCTACACCTTC.